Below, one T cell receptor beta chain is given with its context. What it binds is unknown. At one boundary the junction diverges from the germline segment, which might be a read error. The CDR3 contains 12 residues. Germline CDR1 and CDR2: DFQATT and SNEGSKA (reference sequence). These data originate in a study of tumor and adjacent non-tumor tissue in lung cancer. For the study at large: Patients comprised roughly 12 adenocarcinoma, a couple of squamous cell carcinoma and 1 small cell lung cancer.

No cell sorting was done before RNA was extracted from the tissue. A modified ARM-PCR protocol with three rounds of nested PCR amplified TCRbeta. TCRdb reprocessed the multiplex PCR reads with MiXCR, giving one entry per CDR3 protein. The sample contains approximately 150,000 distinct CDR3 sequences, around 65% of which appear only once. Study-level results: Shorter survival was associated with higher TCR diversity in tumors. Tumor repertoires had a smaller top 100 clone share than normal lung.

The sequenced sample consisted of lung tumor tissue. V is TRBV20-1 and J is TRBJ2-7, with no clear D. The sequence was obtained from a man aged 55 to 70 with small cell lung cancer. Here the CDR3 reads CSASPLAYEQYF. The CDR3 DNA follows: TGCAGTGCTAGTCCCCTCGCCTACGAGCAATACTTC.